These T cell receptor beta chains were read from a single sample in a study of PD-1 blockade in classical Hodgkin lymphoma. Profiled with immunoSEQ multiplex PCR; TCRdb holds only in-frame clones, not every one. Of 100,000 or so clones listed, around 93% are singletons. The input for sequencing was peripheral blood mononuclear cells (PBMCs), taken before the fourth cycle of nivolumab. Every receptor here comes from a human donor with classical Hodgkin lymphoma. CDR3s include the opening cysteine and the closing phenylalanine or tryptophan. Fields, in order: V gene, J gene, CDR3 protein.

TRBV29-1	TRBJ1-2	CSVRTGGGYGYTF
TRBV19	TRBJ2-2	CASSARGRGTGELFF
TRBV5-1	TRBJ2-7	CASSGGTATSYEQYF
TRBV2	NA	CASEKAGGTYEQYF
TRBV7-2	TRBJ2-7	CASGTVNSYEQYF
TRBV7-7	TRBJ2-1	CASSLGGLPYNEQFF
TRBV30	TRBJ1-2	CAWGINYGYTF
TRBV5-5	TRBJ1-1	CASSLGDTGLTFF
TRBV7-9	TRBJ2-7	CASSFRRGLASYEQYF
TRBV28	TRBJ1-5	CARGVWGPSQHF
TRBV23-1	TRBJ2-3	CASSQFGTGTDTQYF
TRBV9	TRBJ2-7	CASSVAGGDRNEQYF
TRBV28	TRBJ1-1	CASSHRQNTEAFF
TRBV19	TRBJ2-7	CASKNTGSSYEQYF
TRBV14	TRBJ1-6	CASSQGGWSSYNSPLHF
TRBV15	TRBJ2-2	CATSRGQGSRELFF
TRBV9	TRBJ2-7	CASSPPPTGTGNSYEQYF
TRBV27	TRBJ2-2	CASSRAAGELFF
TRBV2	TRBJ1-4	CASNRITEKLFF
TRBV5-1	TRBJ1-2	CASSLVGDGYTF
TRBV2	TRBJ1-5	CASSGQGFQPQHF
TRBV6-5	TRBJ2-7	CASSRLGQGPEQYF
TRBV11-3	TRBJ2-7	CASSYSSSGYEQYF
TRBV7-9	TRBJ2-1	CASSLIGRAANEQFF
TRBV2	TRBJ2-3	CASTRDRLGDTQYF
TRBV7-9	TRBJ1-2	CASTRGASEGYTF
TRBV5-6	TRBJ2-5	CASSFLREFAQETQYF
TRBV2	TRBJ2-2	CASRLGQANTGELFF
TRBV28	TRBJ2-7	CASSSGTEKYEQYF
TRBV28	TRBJ1-2	CASSLNRGMSGYTF
TRBV11-3	TRBJ1-1	CASSSSPRTEAFF
TRBV28	TRBJ1-2	CASRSRDREDGYTF
TRBV28	TRBJ2-7	CASRGQGAYEQYF
TRBV2	TRBJ2-5	CASSEALPLTGETQYF
TRBV19	TRBJ2-1	CASSVMTSYNEQFF
TRBV15	TRBJ2-1	CATSRELGPYNEQFF
TRBV20-1	TRBJ1-1	CSAPTNTEAFF
TRBV9	TRBJ2-6	CASSVARGLAGGPGANVLTF
TRBV20-1	TRBJ1-2	CSASRDDGYTF
TRBV7-9	TRBJ1-5	CASSGQGAANQPQHF
TRBV5-1	TRBJ2-3	CASTSTGVGADTQYF
TRBV29-1	TRBJ2-3	CSVDRADTKYF
TRBV5-1	TRBJ1-2	CASSSDVGGNYGYTF
TRBV30	TRBJ2-7	CAWSLPGGSVNEQYF
TRBV7-6	TRBJ2-1	CASSAPQKSSYNEQFF
TRBV14	TRBJ2-1	CASSQVEGRDEQFF
TRBV7-9	TRBJ2-1	CASSVDTTPYNEQFF
TRBV27	TRBJ1-6	CASPDGNSPLHF
TRBV21-1	TRBJ2-7	CASSIGQGFNEQYF
TRBV6-4	TRBJ2-5	CASSGGTVQETQYF
TRBV19	TRBJ2-2	CASRRGGTNTGELFF
TRBV5-1	TRBJ1-5	CASSLLENQPQHF
TRBV28	TRBJ2-5	CASSLNPPLLAGQETQYF
TRBV6-4	TRBJ1-5	CASSRTGGYNQPQHF
TRBV6-6	TRBJ1-2	CASSPGLSGYTF